The 17 T cell receptor beta chains below were found in one sample sequenced in a study of blood T cell repertoires in COVID-19. Data came from immunoSEQ multiplex PCR; TCRdb stores just in-frame clones and leaves some out. The sample has about 69,000 clones, roughly 80% seen once. The sequencing input was peripheral blood. The receptors originated from a man aged 60 to 75 with acute or convalescent COVID-19.

The chain is built from TRBV4-2 and TRBJ2-5; tentatively, D is TRBD1 (6 bases). CDR1 and CDR2 from the germline V gene are LGHNA and YNFKEQ. The CDR3 extends over 14 amino acids. V was cut by 1 base and J by 4 bases, with 10 bases left in between. CDR3: CASSQGQAGETQYF. The CDR3 coding sequence is TGTGCCAGCAGCCAAGGACAGGCCGGAGAGACCCAGTACTTC.

The V gene is TRBV4-3, the J gene TRBJ1-5; TRBD1 agrees at 11 bases. The length of the CDR3 is 14 residues. In germline, CDR1 is LGHNA, CDR2 YSLEER. Trimming cost V 1 base and J 9 bases; bases outside gene matches: 2. CDR3 sequence (DNA): TGCGCCAGCAGCCAAGGGACAGGGGGCCCGCCCCAGCATTTT. Its translation is CASSQGTGGPPQHF.

This clone was found a few times. This rearrangement joins TRBV25-1 to TRBJ1-1, with D possibly matching TRBD1 (6 bases). V lost 6 bases, J lost 6 bases, and 14 bases lay in between. This CDR3 is built from 13 residues. Germline-derived CDR1 and CDR2 are MGHDK and SYGVNS. CDR3 nucleotide sequence: TGTGCCAGCAGGCCGACAGGTAGGGCTGAAGCTTTCTTT. Its translation: CASRPTGRAEAFF.

This sequence joins TRBV6-5 and TRBJ1-2; 7 nucleotides agree with TRBD1. CDR1 is MNHEY, CDR2 SVGAGI, per germline. The CDR3 runs to 14 residues. V trimming: 6 bases; J trimming: 10 bases; junction bases outside the gene matches: 14. In DNA form, the CDR3 reads TGTGCCAGCAGCGCGACAGGGATCGAAGGTGCCTACACCTTC. It encodes CASSATGIEGAYTF.

This clone was detected a few times. The chain has TRBV3-1 (or the pseudogene TRBV3-2) and TRBJ1-3; weak D call: TRBD1 (6 bases). The CDR3 has 17 amino acids. Germline values: CDR1 LGHDT, CDR2 YNNKEL (reference sequence). The V end was cut by 2 bases, the J end by 0 bases, with 14 bases between. The CDR3 is CASSQSRDTSSGNTIYF. CDR3 nucleotide sequence: TGTGCCAGCAGCCAATCCCGGGACACGAGCTCTGGAAACACCATATATTTT.

This chain uses TRBV24-1 with TRBJ2-6; weak D call: TRBD2 (6 bases). V was shortened by 0 bases and J by 3 bases, with 8 bases between the two germline ends. The CDR3 covers 16 residues. The germline V gene has CDR1 KGHDR and CDR2 SFDVKD. CDR3 sequence reads: CATSDLSGVGANVLTF. The CDR3 nucleotides read TGTGCCACCAGTGATTTGTCGGGGGTTGGGGCCAACGTCCTGACTTTC.

J is TRBJ2-7 and V is TRBV4-3, with 7 bases identical to TRBD1. The CDR3 is 16 residues long. Per germline, CDR1 LGHNA and CDR2 YSLEER. V shed 4 bases and J 3 bases; nucleotides not matched to a gene: 12. The CDR3 sequence: CASSPSTGNRHYEQYF. For the CDR3, the DNA is TGCGCCAGCAGCCCCTCGACAGGGAACCGGCACTACGAGCAGTACTTC.

The chain has TRBV6-5 and TRBJ1-2, with 7 bases fitting TRBD1. Germline-derived CDR1 and CDR2 are MNHEY and SVGAGI. With 6 bases clipped from V and 7 bases from J, the junction kept 8 bases outside the gene matches. The CDR3 is 13 residues long. The CDR3 DNA is TGTGCCAGCAGCGGAGACAGGGTCTTTGGCTACACCTTC. This translates into CASSGDRVFGYTF.

V and J are TRBV5-5 and TRBJ1-1; TRBD1 might be the D (6 bases). Germline V gene sequence: CDR1 SGHKS, CDR2 YYEKEE (reference sequence). This CDR3 region has 14 residues. Trimming cost V 4 bases and J 3 bases, with 13 bases left between them. Here the CDR3 reads CASSPFGQYTEAFF. Written as DNA, the CDR3 is TGTGCCAGCAGCCCTTTCGGACAGTACACTGAAGCTTTCTTT.

The chain carries TRBV11-3 and TRBJ2-7; D gene uncertain. CDR3 length: 12 residues. Trimming cost V 0 bases and J 8 bases, with 8 bases left between them. Germline V gives CDR1 SGHNT, CDR2 YENEEA. Here the CDR3 DNA reads TGTGCCAGCAGCTTAGATCACGAGCAGCAGTACTTC. Amino acid sequence: CASSLDHEQQYF.

This clone was counted once. This chain connects TRBV5-6 to TRBJ1-4, with D perhaps matching TRBD1 (6 bases). Deletions cut 4 bases from V and 0 bases from J, with 16 bases between. The CDR3 length is 17 residues. Germline CDR1 and CDR2: SGHDT and YYEEEE. The DNA of the CDR3 is TGTGCCAGCAGCGGAAAAGGGGGAAGTGCAACTAATGAAAAACTGTTTTTT. Translated: CASSGKGGSATNEKLFF.

V gene TRBV15 combines with J gene TRBJ1-2, with no clear D. Trimming stripped 0 bases from V and 4 bases from J, with 12 bases between. Germline V gene lookup returns CDR1 LNHNV and CDR2 YYDKDF (reference sequence). There are 15 residues in the CDR3. The CDR3 loop reads CATSRDLAGIYGYTF. The DNA of the CDR3 is TGTGCCACCAGCAGAGATCTGGCAGGAATCTATGGCTACACCTTC.

This clone was recorded once. This sequence joins TRBV5-3 and TRBJ2-7, with 7 bases that match TRBD1. TRBV5-3 is an ORF; its function is uncertain. After removal of 2 bases from V and 6 bases from J, the junction contained 8 bases not matched to a gene. The CDR3 is 14 amino acids. DNA for the CDR3: TGTGCCAGAAGCTTAGGGGGCGCTACTTGCGAGCAGTACTTC. It translates to CARSLGGATCEQYF.

This clone was observed a single time. V usage is TRBV3-1 (or the pseudogene TRBV3-2) and J usage is TRBJ1-5; no clear D. Judging by the DNA end, TRBJ2-3 fits better; the J call may be wrong. Germline V lookup: CDR1 LGHDT, CDR2 YNNKEL (reference sequence). CDR3 size: 16 residues. DNA for the CDR3: TGTGCCAGCAGCCAAGATTTCAGATATAGCAATCAGCCCCAGTATTTT. It specifies CASSQDFRYSNQPQYF.

The chain uses TRBV5-8 and TRBJ2-2; D perhaps matches TRBD1 (5 bases). CDR1 SGHTS and CDR2 YDEGEE come from the germline V gene. Trimming removed 3 bases from V and 4 bases from J, with 13 bases in between. This CDR3 is 15 amino acids long. The CDR3: CASSWKGYRTGELFF. In nucleotides, the CDR3 is TGTGCCAGCAGCTGGAAGGGGTATCGCACCGGGGAGCTGTTTTTT.

The V and J genes are TRBV9 and TRBJ2-3; perhaps TRBD1 as D (5 bases). This CDR3 has 16 residues. The V end lost 0 bases, the J end lost 8 bases, and 19 bases lay between the germline ends. Germline-derived CDR1 and CDR2 are SGDLS and YYNGEE. The CDR3 region is CASSVGLGANIGTQYF. CDR3 DNA sequence: TGTGCCAGCAGCGTAGGTTTAGGGGCGAACATCGGTACGCAGTATTTT.

This rearrangement joins TRBV20-1 to TRBJ2-1, with TRBD2 as a possible D gene (6 bases). V was cut by 6 bases and J by 1 base, with 19 bases left in between. Germline lookup yields CDR1 DFQATT and CDR2 SNEGSKA (reference sequence). The CDR3 loop spans 16 amino acids. This chain's CDR3 is CSASLGGGVSYNEQFF. In DNA, the CDR3 is TGCAGTGCGAGTCTTGGCGGAGGGGTGTCCTACAATGAGCAGTTCTTC.